The 20 T cell receptor beta chains in this list originate from one sample, sequenced in a study of T-cell memory formation after mild COVID-19. TCRdb re-called the 5' RACE reads through MiXCR, storing one row per CDR3 protein. The table has nearly 250,000 distinct CDR3 sequences, approximately 15% seen once. The sequenced material came from PBMCs or a T cell subset sorted from them (not recorded which). The receptors come from an adult woman who had mild COVID-19 (a few samples of this study predate the infection). Cell type and time point are not known.

This clonotype has only a few counts. The chain links TRBV24-1 to TRBJ2-7; 9 nucleotides agree with TRBD2. Unmatched junction bases numbered 11, after V lost 4 bases and J lost 5 bases. The CDR3 has 16 residues. Germline CDR1 KGHDR, CDR2 SFDVKD. The CDR3 protein is CATSDPNSGSMDEQYF. The CDR3 DNA follows: TGTGCCACCAGTGACCCAAATAGCGGGAGCATGGACGAGCAGTACTTC.

This sequence joins TRBV10-3 and TRBJ2-5; unclear D gene. CDR1 and CDR2 from the germline V gene are ENHRY and SYGVKD. Trimming shortened V by 2 bases and J by 3 bases, and 13 bases separated the two germline ends. The CDR3 runs 15 residues. CDR3 protein: CAISEPPPREETQYF. CDR3 nucleotide sequence: TGTGCCATCAGTGAGCCACCCCCAAGGGAAGAGACCCAGTACTTC.

This clonotype came up a few times. V is TRBV29-1 and J is TRBJ2-2; 10 bases match TRBD1. Germline-derived CDR1 and CDR2 are SQVTM and ANQGSEA. This CDR3 contains 15 residues. V lost 6 bases to trimming and J lost 3 bases; unmatched junction nucleotides: 7. The CDR3, as DNA: TGCAGCGTACGACAGGGGACAGGGGACACCGGGGAGCTGTTTTTT. Translation gives CSVRQGTGDTGELFF.

The V call is TRBV9, the J call TRBJ2-7; tentatively, D is TRBD2 (7 bases). Germline V lookup: CDR1 SGDLS, CDR2 YYNGEE. The CDR3 extends over 17 amino acids. Between the trimmed V and J ends, which lost 1 base and 3 bases, there was a span of 20 bases. The CDR3 DNA reads TGTGCCAGCAGCGTATCGGGGGGCCGGGGACACCTCTACGAGCAGTACTTC. It yields the protein CASSVSGGRGHLYEQYF.

A single count supports this clonotype. CDR3 sequence: CASSLAPLNTEAFF. In DNA form, the CDR3 reads TGTGCCAGCAGCTTAGCGCCTTTGAACACTGAAGCTTTCTTT. This chain links TRBV7-3 with TRBJ1-1; no reliable D call. The germline gives CDR1 SGHTA, CDR2 FQGTGA. The CDR3 is 14 residues long. V lost 2 bases to trimming and J lost 0 bases, with 7 bases between them.

J is TRBJ2-1 and V is TRBV6-2 or TRBV6-3; unclear D gene. V dropped 5 bases and J dropped 11 bases, with 16 bases sitting between them. This CDR3 spans 13 amino acids. Per germline, CDR1 MNHEY and CDR2 SVGEGT. The CDR3: CASSSWAGPQQFF. CDR3 DNA sequence: TGTGCCAGCAGTAGCTGGGCAGGCCCTCAGCAGTTCTTC.

The chain is built from TRBV20-1 and TRBJ1-5; D is unresolved. CDR3 size: 13 residues. Germline CDR1 DFQATT, CDR2 SNEGSKA (reference sequence). Trimming pared 0 bases from V and 4 bases from J, leaving 7 bases between. The CDR3 is CSARENKNQPQHF. The CDR3 DNA follows: TGCAGTGCTAGAGAGAACAAAAATCAGCCCCAGCATTTT.

This clonotype came up a few times. The chain carries TRBV20-1 and TRBJ1-1; no clear D gene. The V end was cut by 2 bases, the J end by 6 bases, with 7 bases between. The length of the CDR3 is 11 residues. Germline V CDR1 and CDR2: DFQATT, SNEGSKA (reference sequence). CDR3 bases: TGCAGTGCTAGAAGGCTGGCTGAAGCTTTCTTT. This translates into CSARRLAEAFF.

The chain has TRBV23-1 and TRBJ2-2; 7 nucleotides line up with TRBD1. TRBV23-1 is an ORF; its function is uncertain. The CDR3 extends over 18 amino acids. V was clipped by 10 bases and J by 0 bases; unmatched bases: 17. CDR3 amino acids: CAKRDRPVFFPNTGELFF. Written as DNA, the CDR3 is TGCGCCAAAAGGGACAGACCCGTTTTTTTTCCGAACACCGGGGAGCTGTTTTTT.

The chain joins TRBV12-3 or TRBV12-4 to TRBJ1-2, with D perhaps matching TRBD1 (5 bases). Trimming cost V 5 bases and J 9 bases, with 16 bases left between them. The CDR3 runs 13 residues. The chain's CDR3 is CASSLVGGSSYTF. The CDR3 bases are TGTGCCAGCAGTCTGGTCGGGGGAAGTAGCTACACCTTC.

The gene calls are TRBV19 and TRBJ2-7; TRBD1 is a possible D gene (6 bases). The germline CDR1 and CDR2 sequences are LNHDA and SQIVND (reference sequence). The CDR3 is 14 amino acids. The ends were cut back, 5 bases at V and 1 base at J, with 12 bases in the middle. The CDR3 here is CASSLGTPSYEQYF. The CDR3 DNA reads as TGTGCCAGTAGTCTCGGGACACCATCCTACGAGCAGTACTTC.

This clonotype showed up just a few times. The chain recombines TRBV5-1 with TRBJ2-4, with D tentatively TRBD2 (7 bases). Germline V gives CDR1 SGHRS, CDR2 YFSETQ. The CDR3 is 14 residues long. V was trimmed by 1 base and J by 6 bases, leaving 11 bases between them. The chain's CDR3 is CASSLSGEGNIQYF. CDR3 nucleotides: TGCGCCAGCAGCTTGTCAGGGGAGGGAAACATTCAGTACTTC.

This chain uses TRBV11-3 with TRBJ2-1, with TRBD2 matching over 10 bases. The CDR3 has 12 amino acids. Germline V gene sequence: CDR1 SGHNT, CDR2 YENEEA. The V and J ends lost 5 bases and 10 bases, in that order; junction bases with no gene match: 2. CDR3 nucleotide sequence: TGTGCCAGCAGCCCGGGACTAGCGGAGCAGTTCTTC. Its protein is CASSPGLAEQFF. Full variable domain (missing parts from reference TRBV11-3 and TRBJ2-1): EAGVVQSPRYKIIEKKQPVAFWCNPISGHNTLYWYLQNLGQGPELLIRYENEEAVDDSQLPKDRFSAERLKGVDSTLKIQPAELGDSAVYLCASSPGLAEQFFGPGTRLTVL.

This clonotype is a singleton in its sample. The rearrangement joins TRBV5-1 to TRBJ2-5; D might be TRBD1 or TRBD2, each matching 5 bases. Trimming took 0 bases from V and 1 from J, leaving 10 bases between them. The germline CDR1 and CDR2 sequences are SGHRS and YFSETQ. This CDR3 comprises 15 residues. CDR3 protein: CASSLGMGTQETQYF. The CDR3 DNA reads TGCGCCAGCAGCTTGGGTATGGGGACCCAAGAGACCCAGTACTTC.

The chain links TRBV2 to TRBJ2-7, with D possibly TRBD1 on 6 matching bases. CDR1 and CDR2 from the germline V gene are SNHLY and FYNNEI. The CDR3 is 14 amino acids. Trimming pared 6 bases from V and 0 bases from J, leaving 12 bases between. The CDR3: CASSVRTDSYEQYF. The CDR3 bases are TGTGCCAGCAGCGTGAGGACAGACTCCTACGAGCAGTACTTC. Complete variable domain (other parts from reference TRBV2 and TRBJ2-7): EPEVTQTPSHQVTQMGQEVILRCVPISNHLYFYWYRQILGQKVEFLVSFYNNEISEKSEIFDDQFSVERPDGSNFTLKIRSTKLEDSAMYFCASSVRTDSYEQYFGPGTRLTVT.

The V gene is TRBV4-1, the J gene TRBJ1-4; D unresolved. Trimming took off 0 bases at V and 1 base at J, with 9 bases between the two ends. Germline lookup yields CDR1 MGHRA and CDR2 YSYEKL. CDR3 size: 16 residues. The CDR3 here is CASSQETSLTNEKLFF. CDR3 coding DNA: TGCGCCAGCAGCCAAGAAACCTCACTAACTAATGAAAAACTGTTTTTT.

The V and J genes are TRBV5-1 and TRBJ2-3; unclear D gene. Per the germline V gene, CDR1 is SGHRS and CDR2 is YFSETQ. V was trimmed by 5 bases and J by 7 bases, leaving 26 bases between them. The CDR3 totals 17 residues. The chain's CDR3 is CASRSEPLGQGKNTQYF. In DNA form, the CDR3 reads TGCGCCAGCAGGAGTGAACCACTCGGCCAAGGAAAGAATACGCAGTATTTT.

This clonotype has a count of ten or more. The chain is built from TRBV5-1 and TRBJ2-7; no reliable D call. Germline CDR1 SGHRS, CDR2 YFSETQ. V gave up 4 bases and J gave up 2 bases, with 10 bases separating them. The CDR3 covers 13 residues. Here the CDR3 reads CASSLDNAYEQYF. CDR3 bases: TGCGCCAGCAGCCTCGACAACGCCTACGAGCAGTACTTC.

Turning to this clonotype: It is likely a read error, because the conserved phenylalanine at the end of the CDR3 is missing. The V call is TRBV6-6, the J call TRBJ1-2; no clear D gene. Germline-derived CDR1 and CDR2 are MNHNY and SVGAGI (reference sequence). Trimming removed 10 bases from V and 0 bases from J, with 6 bases in between. This CDR3 contains 11 residues. CDR3 in amino acids: CATLANYGYTL. The CDR3 region has the DNA TGTGCCACCTTAGCTAACTATGGCTACACCTTA.

This clonotype was counted only a few times. This rearrangement joins TRBV5-1 to TRBJ1-2, with 8 bases lining up with TRBD1. CDR3 length equals 16 residues. V lost 0 bases to trimming and J lost 3 bases; unmatched junction nucleotides: 7. CDR1 is SGHRS, CDR2 YFSETQ, per germline. The CDR3 region has the DNA TGCGCCAGCAGCTTGGCCTCAGGGGGCCTGGACTATGGCTACACCTTC. The encoded protein is CASSLASGGLDYGYTF.